This TCR beta chain stems from a study of shared clonotypes between healthy human individuals. Data came from immunoSEQ multiplex PCR; TCRdb stores just in-frame clones and leaves some out. Counted here are 2 million to 2.5 million clones, over 85% occurring once; the ten biggest clones make up about 0.39%. Study-wide results and limits: It was only blood that was sampled, and tissue repertoires likely differ.

This CDR3 contains 14 residues. CDR1 and CDR2 from the germline V gene are SGHTA and FQGNSA. The V and J ends lost 0 bases and 5 bases respectively, with 9 bases between them. About this clone itself: Its cognate antigen is unknown.

Sequencing was carried out using naive CD4+ T cells from PBMCs. Subset reported: CD45RA+ positively selected. The chain couples TRBV7-2 to TRBJ2-3; D is possibly TRBD2 (5 bases). The TCR was taken from a man younger than 35 in good health. Some clones in this sample may be carry-over from other donors' samples. CDR3 bases: TGTGCCAGCAGCTTAGCAGGGAGTATAGATACGCAGTATTTT. This sequence encodes CASSLAGSIDTQYF.